These 31 T cell receptor beta chains were all obtained from the same sample, sequenced in a study of shared clonotypes between healthy human individuals. Produced via immunoSEQ multiplex PCR; TCRdb's table is partial and in-frame only. Of 2 million to 3 million clones in the sample, just over 90% are singletons; the top ten hold around 0.14%. Sequencing was carried out using naive CD4+ T cells sorted from blood. Subset given: CD45RA+ positively selected. The receptors were sampled from a man aged 18 to 30 in good health.

As concerns this clone: Other nucleotide sequences in the sample specify the same CDR3. V gene TRBV6-1 combines with J gene TRBJ1-5; maybe TRBD1 (5 bases). Trimming pared 2 bases from V and 6 bases from J, leaving 8 bases between. The CDR3 covers 13 residues. CDR1 MNHNS and CDR2 SASEGT come from the germline V gene. The chain's CDR3 is CASSENRGQPQHF. The CDR3 coding sequence is TGTGCCAGCAGTGAAAATAGGGGTCAGCCCCAGCATTTT.

This clone was observed a handful of times. The genes are TRBV27 and TRBJ1-1; tentative D call: TRBD1 (6 bases). The V and J ends lost 1 base and 5 bases respectively, with 11 bases between them. This CDR3 has 14 residues. Germline V gene sequence: CDR1 MNHEY, CDR2 SMNVEV (reference sequence). Written as DNA, the CDR3 is TGTGCCAGCAGTTTATTGGGGGCGCGAACTGAAGCTTTCTTT. Its translation is CASSLLGARTEAFF.

The chain uses TRBV19 and TRBJ1-5, with D perhaps matching TRBD1 (6 bases). CDR3 length: 15 amino acids. The germline V gene encodes CDR1 LNHDA and CDR2 SQIVND (reference sequence). Trimming left V 7 bases short and J 6 bases short, with 19 bases between. The CDR3 spells CASNLEQGFGQPQHF. The CDR3 DNA is TGTGCCAGTAATCTGGAACAGGGTTTCGGTCAGCCCCAGCATTTT. The entire variable domain, with the rest obtained from reference TRBV19 and TRBJ1-5, is as follows: DGGITQSPKYLFRKEGQNVTLSCEQNLNHDAMYWYRQDPGQGLRLIYYSQIVNDFQKGDIAEGYSVSREKKESFPLTVTSAQKNPTAFYLCASNLEQGFGQPQHFGDGTRLSIL.

This sequence joins TRBV11-2 and TRBJ2-1; 10 nucleotides agree with TRBD2. The junction had 7 bases not matched to a gene; V was cut back by 5 bases and J by 0 bases. CDR1 and CDR2 from the germline V gene are SGHAT and FQNNGV. CDR3 length equals 17 residues. CDR3 residues: CASSPGLAVSSYNEQFF. The CDR3 DNA reads as TGTGCCAGCAGCCCCGGACTAGCGGTTAGCTCCTACAATGAGCAGTTCTTC.

The rearrangement uses TRBV5-1 and TRBJ1-4, with 8 bases fitting TRBD1. Germline trimming cut 4 bases from V and 7 bases from J; bases unmatched to any gene: 6. CDR1 is SGHRS, CDR2 YFSETQ, per germline. The CDR3 extends over 14 amino acids. CDR3 coding DNA: TGCGCCAGCAGCCCCAGGGGGCCCGGTGAAAAACTGTTTTTT. Translation: CASSPRGPGEKLFF.

The chain couples TRBV28 to TRBJ2-3, with 10 bases that match TRBD2. This CDR3 spans 16 amino acids. The junction had 6 bases not matched to a gene; V was cut back by 4 bases and J by 2 bases. Germline values: CDR1 MDHEN, CDR2 SYDVKM. The CDR3 sequence: CASSSSAGGLTDTQYF. CDR3 nucleotide sequence: TGTGCCAGCAGTTCCTCAGCGGGGGGGCTCACAGATACGCAGTATTTT.

V and J are TRBV14 and TRBJ2-7, with 8 positions matching TRBD2. CDR1 and CDR2 (germline): SGHDN, FVKESK. CDR3 length: 13 residues. CDR3 in amino acids: CASQEAGVDEQYF. The CDR3 DNA is TGTGCAAGCCAGGAAGCGGGAGTGGACGAGCAGTACTTC.

V gene TRBV5-8 combines with J gene TRBJ2-5, with TRBD2 matching 14 bases. Looked up from germline, CDR1 is SGHTS and CDR2 is YDEGEE. V trimming: 2 bases; J trimming: 6 bases; junction bases outside the gene matches: 12. The CDR3 consists of 18 residues. This CDR3 is CASSFLGTSGRRLKTQYF. The CDR3 region has the DNA TGTGCCAGCAGCTTTCTTGGGACTAGCGGGAGACGGTTAAAGACCCAGTACTTC.

The CDR3 region has the DNA TGTGCCAGCACTCTTGAGACAGGGGCCCCAGATACGCAGTATTTT. It codes for CASTLETGAPDTQYF. This chain joins TRBV28 and TRBJ2-3; 8 bases match TRBD1. CDR3 length: 15 amino acids. The germline V gene has CDR1 MDHEN and CDR2 SYDVKM. The junction had 10 bases not matched to a gene; V was cut back by 7 bases and J by 4 bases.

This clone turned up a few times. The J gene is TRBJ1-6, the V gene TRBV6-6; TRBD1 might be the D (5 bases). Trimming left V 2 bases short and J 7 bases short, with 9 bases between. CDR1 is MNHNY, CDR2 SVGAGI, per germline (reference sequence). The CDR3 runs 14 residues. The CDR3 DNA sequence: TGTGCCAGCAGTTACGAGACAGAAAATTCACCCCTCCACTTT. Translating it yields CASSYETENSPLHF.

The V call is TRBV15, the J call TRBJ2-5; TRBD1 matches at 9 bases. Per the germline V gene, CDR1 is LNHNV and CDR2 is YYDKDF (reference sequence). The length of the CDR3 is 14 residues. With V trimmed by 4 bases and J by 3 bases, 3 bases remained unmatched. This CDR3 is CATSNRQGEETQYF. As DNA, the CDR3 is TGTGCCACCAGCAACAGACAGGGGGAAGAGACCCAGTACTTC.

This chain uses TRBV2 with TRBJ1-4; TRBD1 is a possible D gene (5 bases). Germline CDR1 SNHLY, CDR2 FYNNEI. Trimming cost V 3 bases and J 10 bases, with 18 bases left between them. The CDR3 covers 15 residues. CDR3 region: CASSDYREPRGKLFF. In DNA form, the CDR3 reads TGTGCCAGCAGTGACTATCGGGAACCTAGGGGAAAACTGTTTTTT.

This rearrangement joins TRBV29-1 to TRBJ1-4; 7 bases are a match to TRBD1. The CDR3 is made up of 13 amino acids. Trimming took 4 bases from V and 6 from J; bases not matched to a gene: 5. Germline V lookup: CDR1 SQVTM, CDR2 ANQGSEA. The CDR3, as DNA: TGCAGCGTTGGCACAGGGGCATATGAAAAACTGTTTTTT. It translates to CSVGTGAYEKLFF.

The genes are TRBV11-3 and TRBJ2-5, with 8 bases identical to TRBD1. V lost 5 bases, J lost 6 bases, and 5 bases stayed unmatched. The CDR3 covers 13 residues. Germline CDR1 and CDR2: SGHNT and YENEEA. The CDR3 protein is CASSLTGAKTQYF. DNA for the CDR3: TGTGCCAGCAGCCTGACAGGGGCCAAGACCCAGTACTTC.

The gene calls are TRBV6-5 and TRBJ2-5; D is possibly TRBD2 (7 bases). The CDR3 length is 13 residues. Germline-derived CDR1 and CDR2 are MNHEY and SVGAGI. Trimming left V 10 bases short and J 6 bases short, with 18 bases between. DNA for the CDR3: TGTGCCACCGCGCCGGGGGGCTTGAAGACCCAGTACTTC. This translates into CATAPGGLKTQYF.

This rearrangement joins TRBV27 to TRBJ1-2, with 9 bases aligning to TRBD1. The length of the CDR3 is 14 residues. The germline gives CDR1 MNHEY, CDR2 SMNVEV (reference sequence). Trimming removed 2 bases from V and 6 bases from J; junction bases left unmatched: 4. The CDR3 loop is CASSLGTGIDGYTF. CDR3 nucleotides: TGTGCCAGCAGTTTAGGGACAGGGATAGATGGCTACACCTTC.

A word on this clone: Distinct nucleotide sequences in the sample also encode this CDR3. The chain combines TRBV7-2 with TRBJ1-5; the D gene is possibly TRBD1 (5 bases). CDR1 SGHTA and CDR2 FQGNSA come from the germline V gene. The germline V and J ends were trimmed by 1 base and 4 bases, with 8 bases remaining between them. The CDR3 has 14 amino acids. CDR3 sequence reads: CASSLVGGNQPQHF. DNA of the CDR3: TGTGCCAGCAGCTTAGTGGGGGGGAATCAGCCCCAGCATTTT.

The V gene is TRBV5-6, the J gene TRBJ1-6; D remains unclear. Germline values: CDR1 SGHDT, CDR2 YYEEEE. Between the trimmed V and J ends, which lost 2 bases and 6 bases, there was a span of 9 bases. This CDR3 has 14 amino acids. The CDR3 region has the DNA TGTGCCAGCAGCTTAGGTGGGGTTAATTCACCCCTCCACTTT. Translation: CASSLGGVNSPLHF.

This chain uses TRBV7-2 with TRBJ2-1, with D possibly matching TRBD1 (5 bases). V gave up 1 base and J gave up 6 bases, with 13 bases separating them. The CDR3 is 15 residues long. Germline lookup yields CDR1 SGHTA and CDR2 FQGNSA. The CDR3: CASSLGLIQGNEQFF. The CDR3 DNA sequence: TGTGCCAGCAGCTTAGGTCTAATCCAGGGCAATGAGCAGTTCTTC.

The chain combines TRBV7-9 with TRBJ1-1; D uncertain. Looked up from germline, CDR1 is SEHNR and CDR2 is FQNEAQ (reference sequence). The CDR3 loop spans 13 amino acids. Trimming stripped 3 bases from V and 6 bases from J, with 11 bases between. The CDR3 reads CASSFHGVPEAFF. The DNA for the CDR3 is TGTGCCAGCAGCTTCCATGGGGTTCCTGAAGCTTTCTTT.

The chain combines TRBV9 with TRBJ2-7; TRBD2 aligns across 10 bases. The CDR3 has 15 amino acids. J was trimmed by 3 bases and V by 3 bases; bases with no gene match: 6. CDR1 is SGDLS, CDR2 YYNGEE, per germline. The CDR3 nucleotides read TGTGCCAGCAGCGCTTCTTCTAGCGGGGGCTACGAGCAGTACTTC. Its translation is CASSASSSGGYEQYF. The full variable domain, its missing parts supplied by reference TRBV9 and TRBJ2-7, is DSGVTQTPKHLITATGQRVTLRCSPRSGDLSVYWYQQSLDQGLQFLIQYYNGEERAKGNILERFSAQQFPDLHSELNLSSLELGDSALYFCASSASSSGGYEQYFGPGTRLTVT.

The rearrangement uses TRBV10-1 and TRBJ1-1; no firm D call. V lost 2 bases to trimming and J lost 4 bases, with 8 bases between them. In germline, CDR1 is WNHNN, CDR2 SYGVQD (reference sequence). The CDR3 extends over 13 amino acids. CDR3 protein: CASSEGWGTEAFF. CDR3 nucleotide sequence: TGCGCCAGCAGTGAGGGATGGGGCACTGAAGCTTTCTTT.

CDR3 bases: TGTGCCTGGAGTGTACACGTAAACCAAGAGACCCAGTACTTC. Amino acid sequence: CAWSVHVNQETQYF. The V call is TRBV30, the J call TRBJ2-5; D gene ambiguous. Looked up from germline, CDR1 is GTSNPN and CDR2 is SVGIG (reference sequence). CDR3 length: 14 residues. Trimming took 0 bases from V and 0 from J, leaving 8 bases between them.

V and J are TRBV6-1 and TRBJ1-1; TRBD1 might be the D (6 bases). The CDR3 loop spans 15 amino acids. Germline V lookup: CDR1 MNHNS, CDR2 SASEGT. V was trimmed by 3 bases and J by 5 bases, leaving 16 bases between them. The CDR3 reads CASSETGRGVTEAFF. The CDR3 region has the DNA TGTGCCAGCAGTGAGACAGGTCGCGGGGTGACTGAAGCTTTCTTT.

Of note for this clone: The sample carries other DNA sequences with the same CDR3. J is TRBJ1-1 and V is TRBV5-1; 10 nucleotides match TRBD1. CDR3 size: 16 residues. Trimming removed 2 bases from V and 1 base from J; junction bases left unmatched: 5. Germline V lookup: CDR1 SGHRS, CDR2 YFSETQ. CDR3 bases: TGCGCCAGCAGCTTCCGGACAGGGGGGGAGAACACTGAAGCTTTCTTT. Translating it yields CASSFRTGGENTEAFF.

V gene TRBV6-1 combines with J gene TRBJ2-3; 7 positions match TRBD2. Germline CDR1 and CDR2: MNHNS and SASEGT. V lost 2 bases, J lost 1 base, and 0 bases stayed unmatched. The CDR3 is 14 amino acids. This CDR3 is CASSETSGTDTQYF. CDR3 in DNA: TGTGCCAGCAGTGAAACTAGCGGCACAGATACGCAGTATTTT.

This clone was recorded once. The rearrangement uses TRBV6-5 and TRBJ2-1; 8 positions match TRBD2. The CDR3 is 13 residues long. Trimming at V came to 6 bases and at J to 9 bases, leaving 7 bases not matched to a gene. Per germline, CDR1 MNHEY and CDR2 SVGAGI. The CDR3 loop reads CASRLGLVSEQFF. The CDR3 DNA is TGTGCCAGCAGACTGGGACTAGTGAGTGAGCAGTTCTTC.

The chain couples TRBV18 to TRBJ2-1, with 7 positions matching TRBD2. V shed 0 bases, J shed 4 bases, and the junction held 3 bases outside the gene matches. This CDR3 comprises 15 residues. The germline V gene has CDR1 KGHSH and CDR2 LQKENI. DNA of the CDR3: TGTGCCAGCTCACCACCCCAGCGGGGTTACAATGAGCAGTTCTTC. This encodes CASSPPQRGYNEQFF.

V usage is TRBV18 and J usage is TRBJ2-5, with D possibly TRBD2 on 5 matching bases. This CDR3 contains 15 residues. The V and J ends lost 0 bases and 3 bases respectively, with 11 bases between them. Germline V lookup: CDR1 KGHSH, CDR2 LQKENI. As DNA, the CDR3 is TGTGCCAGCTCACCACCCGGAAAGGGAGAAGAGACCCAGTACTTC. It encodes CASSPPGKGEETQYF.

This rearrangement joins TRBV11-2 to TRBJ1-1; D is unclear. This CDR3 is built from 13 residues. The germline CDR1 and CDR2 sequences are SGHAT and FQNNGV. V was pared by 0 bases and J by 5 bases, with 7 bases between. The CDR3: CASSLDGLTEAFF. CDR3 DNA sequence: TGTGCCAGCAGCTTAGATGGGCTAACTGAAGCTTTCTTT.

The CDR3 sequence is CASNPGATNEKLFF. As DNA, the CDR3 is TGCGCCAGCAACCCGGGCGCAACTAATGAAAAACTGTTTTTT. The chain employs TRBV10-2 and TRBJ1-4; the D is unclear. CDR3 length: 14 residues. CDR1 and CDR2 (germline): WSHSY, SAAADI. V lost 7 bases and J lost 0, with 9 bases in between.